This T cell receptor beta chain derives from a study of PD-1 blockade in classical Hodgkin lymphoma. The time point here: cycle 4 day 1 (C4D1), after less than 7 weeks of nivolumab. All trial patients relapsed after autologous stem cell transplantation. TCRdb's table, derived via immunoSEQ multiplex PCR, lists solely in-frame clones and lacks some. The sample comprises under 130,000 clones, roughly 89% of which are singletons, and around 17% rests with the top ten. The clonotype was recovered from a human donor with classical Hodgkin lymphoma. This sample comprised peripheral blood mononuclear cells (PBMCs), obtained before the fourth cycle of nivolumab.

CDR3 sequence: CASRLGQGQVQYF. Written as DNA, the CDR3 is TGCGCCAGCAGGCTGGGACAGGGTCAAGTTCAGTACTTC. The V call is TRBV10-2, the J call TRBJ2-4; 9 nucleotides agree with TRBD1. V trimming: 6 bases; J trimming: 11 bases; junction bases outside the gene matches: 8. CDR1 is WSHSY and CDR2 is SAAADI in the germline V gene. This CDR3 region has 13 residues.